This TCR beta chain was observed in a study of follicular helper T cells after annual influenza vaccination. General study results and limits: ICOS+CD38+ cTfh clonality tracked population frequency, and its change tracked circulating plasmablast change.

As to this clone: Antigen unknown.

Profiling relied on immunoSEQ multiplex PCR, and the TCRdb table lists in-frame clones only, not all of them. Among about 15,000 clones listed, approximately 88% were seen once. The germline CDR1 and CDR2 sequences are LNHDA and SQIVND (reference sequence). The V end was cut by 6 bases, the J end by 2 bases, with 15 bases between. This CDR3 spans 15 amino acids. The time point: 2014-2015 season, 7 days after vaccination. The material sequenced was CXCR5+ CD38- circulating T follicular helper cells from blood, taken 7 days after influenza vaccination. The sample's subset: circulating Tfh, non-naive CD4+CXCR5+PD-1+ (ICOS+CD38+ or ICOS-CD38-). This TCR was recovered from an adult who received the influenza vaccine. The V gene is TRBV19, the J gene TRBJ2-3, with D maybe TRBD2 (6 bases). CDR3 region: CASRSGERDTDTQYF. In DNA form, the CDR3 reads TGTGCCAGTAGATCGGGGGAAAGGGACACAGATACGCAGTATTTT.